These 9 T cell receptor beta chains were sequenced from one sample in a study of shared clonotypes between healthy human individuals. Libraries were prepared by immunoSEQ multiplex PCR; TCRdb keeps only in-frame clonotypes and omits some of them. This sample yields about 600,000 clones, of which 97% are seen a single time; 0.045% to 0.07% belongs to the top ten. The sequenced material came from naive CD4+ T cells sorted from blood. Subset described: CD45RA+ positively selected. The receptor source for this set is a woman in her 30s in good health.

This clone was picked up a small number of times. J is TRBJ1-2 and V is TRBV20-1, with a tentative D call TRBD1 (6 bases). The CDR3 covers 11 residues. Trimming removed 6 bases at V and 7 bases at J, with 12 bases between. CDR1 and CDR2 (germline): DFQATT, SNEGSKA (reference sequence). The CDR3 region is CSAVQGTGYTF. Written as DNA, the CDR3 is TGCAGTGCAGTACAGGGAACTGGCTACACCTTC.

About this clone itself: At the DNA level, this CDR3 is encoded by other sequences in the same sample as well. This rearrangement joins TRBV30 to TRBJ1-1; tentative D call: TRBD1 (6 bases). The CDR3 has 14 amino acids. Germline lookup yields CDR1 GTSNPN and CDR2 SVGIG (reference sequence). The V and J ends lost 0 bases and 2 bases respectively, with 10 bases between them. CDR3 sequence: CAWSVGRGNTEAFF. The CDR3 DNA sequence: TGTGCCTGGAGTGTGGGCAGGGGAAACACTGAAGCTTTCTTT.

The V and J genes are TRBV5-4 and TRBJ1-1, with 7 bases lining up with TRBD1. CDR3 length: 14 amino acids. Trimming removed 4 bases from V and 5 bases from J; junction bases left unmatched: 8. Germline CDR1 SGHNT, CDR2 YYREEE (reference sequence). Here the CDR3 reads CASSPGGGRTEAFF. The CDR3 DNA follows: TGTGCCAGCAGCCCAGGGGGAGGTCGGACTGAAGCTTTCTTT.

The CDR3 reads CASSPATGRYQETQYF. Here the CDR3 DNA reads TGTGCCAGCAGTCCCGCGACAGGACGGTACCAAGAGACCCAGTACTTC. The V call is TRBV25-1, the J call TRBJ2-5; tentative D call: TRBD1 (6 bases). Per the germline V gene, CDR1 is MGHDK and CDR2 is SYGVNS. V was shortened by 5 bases and J by 0 bases, with 16 bases between the two germline ends. This CDR3 contains 16 residues.

This clone is a singleton in its sample. The chain employs TRBV9 and TRBJ2-7, with 13 positions matching TRBD2. V was pared by 2 bases and J by 5 bases, with 4 bases of the junction left unmatched. The germline gives CDR1 SGDLS, CDR2 YYNGEE. This CDR3 is built from 15 residues. The CDR3 DNA reads as TGTGCCAGCAGCGTCGGACTAGCGGGAGTCAACGAGCAGTACTTC. This gives the protein CASSVGLAGVNEQYF. Together with reference TRBV9 and TRBJ2-7, the CDR3 gives the full variable domain: DSGVTQTPKHLITATGQRVTLRCSPRSGDLSVYWYQQSLDQGLQFLIQYYNGEERAKGNILERFSAQQFPDLHSELNLSSLELGDSALYFCASSVGLAGVNEQYFGPGTRLTVT.

This clone was seen a single time. The chain combines TRBV7-2 with TRBJ2-3; the match to TRBD2 covers 7 bases. CDR1 SGHTA and CDR2 FQGNSA come from the germline V gene. The length of the CDR3 is 16 residues. Trimming at V came to 6 bases and at J to 4 bases, leaving 13 bases not matched to a gene. The CDR3 DNA sequence: TGTGCCAGCAGGGGAGGCGGGAGTCGTTCTCCAGATACGCAGTATTTT. Protein product: CASRGGGSRSPDTQYF.

The V gene is TRBV5-8, the J gene TRBJ1-1; 10 bases match TRBD1. J gave up 4 bases and V 0 bases, and 9 bases lay outside the gene matches. This CDR3 has 17 amino acids. Germline V CDR1 and CDR2: SGHTS, YDEGEE. The CDR3 region has the DNA TGTGCCAGCAGCTTGGAAGGGACAGGGGACCTGAGCACTGAAGCTTTCTTT. Translation gives CASSLEGTGDLSTEAFF.

This chain joins TRBV5-1 and TRBJ1-3; no firm D call. This CDR3 contains 15 residues. Trimming removed 4 bases at V and 1 base at J, with 12 bases between. Germline loops: CDR1 SGHRS, CDR2 YFSETQ. The CDR3 DNA is TGCGCCAGCAGCCCCTTCCCTGATTCTGGAAACACCATATATTTT. Its translation: CASSPFPDSGNTIYF.

The chain couples TRBV11-2 to TRBJ1-1, with D hard to call. CDR1 SGHAT and CDR2 FQNNGV come from the germline V gene. The CDR3 length is 13 residues. Trimming took off 5 bases at V and 4 bases at J, with 11 bases between the two ends. The CDR3 nucleotides read TGTGCCAGCAGCCTACGGACGGGCACTGAAGCTTTCTTT. Translated: CASSLRTGTEAFF.